This T cell receptor (beta chain) was obtained from a study of T cells in localized non-small cell lung cancer. Regarding the study as a whole: Adjacent lung held a median approximately 57 of the top 100 tumor clones. Peak T cell clonality was found in uninvolved adjacent lung, exceeding tumor. Because only a single region of the tumor was sequenced, heterogeneity remains possible. A raised T cell density in blood coincided with lengthier overall survival.

Concerning this clone: Its antigen is unknown.

Data came from immunoSEQ multiplex PCR; TCRdb stores just in-frame clones and leaves some out. The profile shows about 36,000 clones, 70% to 90% of them singletons. Per the germline V gene, CDR1 is SNHLY and CDR2 is FYNNEI. This CDR3 comprises 13 residues. Trimming shortened V by 9 bases and J by 10 bases, and 16 bases separated the two germline ends. The sequenced sample was peripheral blood, obtained before any cancer treatment. The chain couples TRBV2 to TRBJ1-6, with D maybe TRBD1 (5 bases). The source is a woman between 35 and 75 years old with stage I lung adenocarcinoma. Here the CDR3 reads CASSGTGYSPLHF. The DNA for the CDR3 is TGTGCCAGTTCAGGGACTGGTTACTCACCCCTCCACTTT.